This note documents a single T cell receptor (beta chain) sequence. This clonotype was picked up many times. What this receptor recognizes is not known. No clone much larger than this one lies a single base away; base qualities are absent. The data were obtained in a study of T cells in Graves' hyperthyroidism and ophthalmopathy (dated 2019 in TCRdb). For the study in its entirety: Peripheral blood was sampled at the time of initial diagnosis, prior to any treatment. TCR V-J signatures able to tell the groups apart were searched for in a discovery cohort of 95 or so patients, of whom over 40 had Graves' ophthalmopathy and 55 to 65 had stable Graves' hyperthyroidism. Prospective prediction of ophthalmopathy was tested in an independent validation cohort consisting of 18 to 20 hyperthyroidism patients and around 16 patients who later progressed to ophthalmopathy. The 75 to 100 discovery patients were randomly divided into training and test sets at a 7:3 ratio. In several Graves' hyperthyroidism patients, the study also compared T-cell repertoires from thyroid tissue with T-cell repertoires from blood. Following sampling, methimazole starting at 30 mg daily was given to hyperthyroidism patients, and high-dose intravenous methylprednisolone was given to ophthalmopathy patients. According to the paper, TCR Vbeta CDR3 sequencing was carried out on more than 120 peripheral blood samples, which came from approximately 43 ophthalmopathy, 70 to 80 hyperthyroidism and roughly 17 progressor patients.

The hyperthyroidism patients were between 18 and 65 years old and newly diagnosed, with a disease duration of less than 2 months. Any patient with an uncontrolled infection, another autoimmune disease, pregnancy or lactation was excluded. Diagnoses relied on clinical symptoms, serum thyroxine and TRAb, thyroid ultrasound and orbital computed tomography. Blood from progressor patients was collected at the time of first diagnosis with hyperthyroidism, before any ophthalmopathy symptoms had appeared. PBMCs were isolated from more than 8 ml of fresh peripheral blood by Ficoll-Paque density gradient centrifugation. Progressor patients were defined as those initially diagnosed with Graves' hyperthyroidism in whom ophthalmopathy developed during follow-up. Total RNA was extracted using Trizol reagent, and RNA quality was assessed on an Agilent 2100 Bioanalyzer. The study at large found these results: Blood samples also contained most of the expanded thyroid clonotypes (frequency above 0.001), which suggests that blood repertoires may reflect thyroid immune responses. Sample size was not statistically predetermined, and investigators were not blinded to group allocation. A 13 V-J signature model separated ophthalmopathy from stable hyperthyroidism, with approximately 86% sensitivity and 81.08% specificity in cross-validation and 80%/75% in testing. During validation, the model predicted progression to ophthalmopathy a median of approximately 6 months ahead of onset, with around 71% sensitivity and 72.22% specificity.

Amplification of TCR beta CDR3 regions was carried out from RNA transcripts. The TCR CDR3 was subjected to a first round of RT-PCR using the HTBI primer set and the Qiagen OneStep RT-PCR kit. Libraries were constructed in a second round of multiplex PCR, after which size selection and purification were performed. Libraries were sequenced paired-end with 100 bp reads on an Illumina HiSeq2000. From the authors' description of their analysis: SOAPnuke was used to process the raw data, removing reads that contained adapters or uncalled bases, had a mean Phred below 15, or lacked an exact match to the constant primer or identifier. High-quality paired reads were merged using COPE v1.2.5, and each unique nucleotide sequence was defined as a clonotype. MiTCR v1.1 was used to align the clonotypes against IMGT TRBV, TRBD and TRBJ reference segments. The analysis was restricted to V-J combinations with a frequency above 0.0001, which together covered 99.2% of the repertoires. The TCS score was defined as the ratio of F50 (clonal expansion) to E x V (chaos), calculated using BLOSUM62-based TCRdist between CDR3 peptides within each V-J. Welch's t-statistics and random forest reduced around 550 V-J features to about 12, which were used in a naive Bayes classifier (R e1071). TCRdb reprocessing: public reads trimmed at Q25 with fastp, clones called with MiXCR, in-frame beta chains kept. Entries that share a CDR3 protein sequence are merged under the most common genes and DNA. These V and J calls derive from TCRdb rather than the authors' analysis. Across this sample there are about 720,000 distinct CDR3 sequences, with roughly a sixth seen only once. The top ten constitute over 15% of the sample.

This receptor was taken from a woman in her forties or fifties with Graves' hyperthyroidism that later progressed to Graves' ophthalmopathy. Specimen: blood.

In nucleotide form, the sequence is TGTGCCAGCAGCTTAGAGGGGGCGGATGAGCAGTTCTTC. It translates to CASSLEGADEQFF. This chain is built from TRBV11-3 and TRBJ2-1; TRBD1 is possibly the D segment (6 matching bases). CDR1 SGHNT and CDR2 YENEEA are derived from the germline V gene. V sheds 0 bases and J sheds 8 bases, leaving 8 bases between their ends. From the cysteine up to the phenylalanine, the CDR3 has a length of 13 residues. Only the CDR3 portion is preserved as DNA: 39 bases, with reading frame beginning at the first base. The CDR3 plus the reference TRBV11-3 and TRBJ2-1 genes for the other parts give the full variable domain: EAGVVQSPRYKIIEKKQPVAFWCNPISGHNTLYWYLQNLGQGPELLIRYENEEAVDDSQLPKDRFSAERLKGVDSTLKIQPAELGDSAVYLCASSLEGADEQFFGPGTRLTVL.